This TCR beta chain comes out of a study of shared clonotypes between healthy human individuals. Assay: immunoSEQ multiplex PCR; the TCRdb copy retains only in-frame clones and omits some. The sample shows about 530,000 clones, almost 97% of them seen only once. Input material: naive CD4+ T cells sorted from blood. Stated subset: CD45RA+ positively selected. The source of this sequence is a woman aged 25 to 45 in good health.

The CDR3 is CASSPSGTGKGYTF. The CDR3 region has the DNA TGTGCCAGCTCACCCTCTGGGACAGGCAAGGGCTACACCTTC. The J gene is TRBJ1-2, the V gene TRBV18; 8 bases map to TRBD1. The germline CDR1 and CDR2 sequences are KGHSH and LQKENI. Unmatched junction bases numbered 8, after V lost 3 bases and J lost 8 bases. This CDR3 region has 14 residues.